The TCR beta chain described here comes from a study of T cells in Graves' hyperthyroidism and ophthalmopathy. It was RNA transcripts that yielded the amplified TCR beta CDR3 regions. The primer set for the first-round RT-PCR of the TCR CDR3 was HTBI. TCRdb redid the calling of the multiplex PCR reads with MiXCR, one entry per CDR3 protein. The sample consists of around 240,000 distinct CDR3 sequences, roughly 14% of them appearing once. The V end lost 3 bases, the J end lost 1 base, and 9 bases lay between the germline ends. The CDR3 is made up of 14 amino acids. The germline CDR1 and CDR2 sequences are SEHNR and FQNEAQ (reference sequence). This clonotype was found many times. Its antigen is unknown. Hyperthyroidism patients were newly diagnosed, had disease duration under 2 months, and were aged 18 to 65 years. The study's findings and limits: Appearing also in blood were most of the thyroid clonotypes expanded above 0.001.

The chain recombines TRBV7-9 with TRBJ1-1, with D unclear. The TCR sequence derives from a woman between 35 and 50 years old with Graves' hyperthyroidism that later progressed to Graves' ophthalmopathy. Sequencing was done on a sample of blood. The CDR3 reads CASSLNPTNTEAFF. The CDR3 DNA sequence: TGTGCCAGCAGCTTGAATCCAACGAACACTGAAGCTTTCTTT.